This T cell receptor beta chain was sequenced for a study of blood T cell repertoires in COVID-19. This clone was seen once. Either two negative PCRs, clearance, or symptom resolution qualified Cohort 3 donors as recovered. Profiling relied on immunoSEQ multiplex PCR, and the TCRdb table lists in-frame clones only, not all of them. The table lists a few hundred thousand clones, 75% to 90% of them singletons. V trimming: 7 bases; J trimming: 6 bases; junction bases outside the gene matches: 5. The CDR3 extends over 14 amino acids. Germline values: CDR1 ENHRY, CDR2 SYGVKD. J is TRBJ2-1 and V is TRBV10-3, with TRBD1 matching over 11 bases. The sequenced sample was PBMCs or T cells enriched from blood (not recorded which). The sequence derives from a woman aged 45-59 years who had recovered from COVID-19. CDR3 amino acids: CAIKGTGGGNEQFF. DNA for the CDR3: TGTGCCATCAAGGGGACAGGGGGGGGCAATGAGCAGTTCTTC.